This is a list of T cell receptor beta chains from one sample in a study of CD8 T cells in Susac syndrome. TCRdb ran MiXCR on the immunoSEQ multiplex PCR reads and lists one entry per CDR3 protein. The data contain roughly 400,000 distinct CDR3 sequences, 85% of them singletons. The sequenced material came from CD8+ T cells from PBMCs. The receptors come from a human donor with multiple sclerosis. Both conserved end residues are part of each CDR3. The D gene is left open where the match is weak. Clone sizes are given selectively: once, few, many, or a class where the clone is expanded.

TRBJ1-1 | TRBV28 | - | - | CASMGFGEAFF | TGTGCCAGCATGGGATTCGGTGAAGCTTTCTTT
TRBJ2-7 | TRBV6-5 | few | TRBD1 | CASSHRDSSYEQYF | TGTGCCAGCAGTCACAGGGACAGCTCCTACGAGCAGTACTTC
TRBJ1-1 | TRBV11-2 | few | - | CASSTWGRRNTEAFF | TGTGCCAGCAGCACCTGGGGACGTAGGAACACTGAAGCTTTCTTT
TRBJ2-5 | TRBV29-1 | - | - | CSVAVGGGLQETQYF | TGCAGCGTTGCGGTCGGCGGGGGCCTTCAAGAGACCCAGTACTTC
TRBJ2-1 | TRBV6-5 | few | - | CASSYSPGVDEQFF | TGTGCCAGCAGTTATTCCCCAGGCGTGGATGAGCAGTTCTTC
TRBJ2-5 | TRBV20-1 | - | TRBD2 | CSARESGRALWQETQYF | TGCAGTGCTAGAGAAAGCGGGAGGGCCCTTTGGCAAGAGACCCAGTACTTC
TRBJ2-1 | TRBV4-1 | - | TRBD1 | CACSQDAGGSEQFF | TGCGCCTGCAGCCAAGATGCAGGGGGCAGTGAGCAGTTCTTC
TRBJ1-6 | TRBV20-1 | - | - | CSARDPGVGSPLHF | TGCAGTGCTAGAGATCCGGGAGTTGGTTCACCCCTCCACTTT
TRBJ2-1 | TRBV13 | - | TRBD2 | CASSLLLAGGIYEQFF | TGTGCCAGCAGCTTACTGCTAGCGGGGGGTATCTATGAGCAGTTCTTC
TRBJ2-7 | TRBV2 | - | TRBD1 | CASSGRGHSAYEQYF | TGTGCCAGCAGCGGAAGGGGGCATTCCGCCTACGAGCAGTACTTC
TRBJ2-1 | TRBV12-3/TRBV12-4 | once | - | CASQGPMGGNEQFF | TGTGCCAGCCAGGGACCCATGGGTGGCAATGAGCAGTTCTTC
TRBJ1-1 | TRBV29-1 | - | TRBD1 | CSVPGQGGTEAFF | TGCAGCGTCCCCGGACAGGGGGGGACTGAAGCTTTCTTT
TRBJ2-5 | TRBV3-1 | once | TRBD2 | CASSGRLSGGAETQYF | TGTGCCAGCAGCGGGCGACTTAGCGGGGGGGCCGAGACCCAGTACTTC
TRBJ2-3 | TRBV27 | once | - | CASSFMGEGTDTQYF | TGTGCCAGCAGTTTTATGGGGGAGGGCACAGATACGCAGTATTTT
TRBJ2-7 | TRBV19 | - | - | CASSGVTHEQYF | TGTGCCAGTAGTGGGGTGACCCACGAGCAGTACTTC
TRBJ1-1 | TRBV25-1 | - | - | CASSGALDFLNTEAFF | TGTGCCAGCAGTGGAGCTTTGGACTTCTTGAACACTGAAGCTTTCTTT
TRBJ2-2 | TRBV2 | - | TRBD2 | CASGGLAGGPNTGELFF | TGTGCCAGTGGCGGACTAGCGGGGGGACCGAACACCGGGGAGCTGTTTTTT
TRBJ1-1 | TRBV9 | - | - | CASSVDAGNTEAFF | TGTGCCAGCAGCGTAGACGCAGGGAACACTGAAGCTTTCTTT
TRBJ2-2 | TRBV5-1 | - | - | CASSPGWRENTGELFF | TGCGCCAGCAGCCCGGGGTGGCGGGAGAACACCGGGGAGCTGTTTTTT
TRBJ2-7 | TRBV27 | few | TRBD1 | CASSPGTDAYEQYF | TGTGCCAGCAGCCCTGGGACAGACGCCTACGAGCAGTACTTC
TRBJ1-1 | TRBV7-8 | - | TRBD1 | CASSLPRQGMANTEAFF | TGTGCCAGCAGCTTACCCAGACAGGGGATGGCGAACACTGAAGCTTTCTTT
TRBJ1-1 | TRBV24-1 | once | - | CATSEGDIMNTEAFF | TGTGCCACCAGTGAGGGGGACATTATGAACACTGAAGCTTTCTTT
TRBJ1-1 | TRBV9 | - | - | CASSVGSGLGTEAFF | TGTGCCAGCAGCGTAGGCTCGGGGTTGGGCACTGAAGCTTTCTTT
TRBJ2-1 | TRBV10-3 | once | - | CAISESGQRNEQFF | TGTGCCATCAGTGAGTCGGGGCAGCGCAATGAGCAGTTCTTC
TRBJ1-2 | TRBV5-5 | - | TRBD1 | CASSKRTGSDYGYTF | TGTGCCAGCAGCAAAAGGACAGGGTCAGACTATGGCTACACCTTC
TRBJ2-5 | TRBV2 | - | TRBD1 | CASMGGNRGPETQYF | TGTGCCAGCATGGGTGGAAACAGGGGGCCGGAGACCCAGTACTTC
TRBJ2-3 | TRBV6-5 | - | TRBD2 | CASSYPRTSGTDTQYF | TGTGCCAGCAGTTACCCCAGGACTAGCGGCACAGATACGCAGTATTTT
TRBJ1-2 | TRBV30 | once | - | CAWSTTEFYGYTF | TGTGCCTGGAGTACCACAGAATTCTATGGCTACACCTTC
TRBJ2-7 | TRBV10-2 | - | - | CASSDGGGPYEQYF | TGCGCCAGCAGTGACGGGGGAGGACCTTACGAGCAGTACTTC
TRBJ2-7 | TRBV27 | - | - | CASLGRSYEQYF | TGTGCCAGCCTGGGGCGTTCCTACGAGCAGTACTTC
TRBJ2-3 | TRBV5-1 | - | - | CASSFYNLTDTQYF | TGCGCCAGCAGCTTTTACAACTTGACAGATACGCAGTATTTT
TRBJ2-4 | TRBV12-3/TRBV12-4 | - | TRBD1 | CASRVGTGKNIQYF | TGTGCCAGCAGGGTAGGGACAGGGAAAAACATTCAGTACTTC
TRBJ2-2 | TRBV15 | - | - | CATSITGSHTGELFF | TGTGCCACCAGCATTACGGGGTCGCACACCGGGGAGCTGTTTTTT
TRBJ2-1 | TRBV4-1 | - | TRBD2 | CASSQDTRLAHEQFF | TGCGCCAGCAGCCAAGATACCCGACTAGCTCATGAGCAGTTCTTC
TRBJ1-2 | TRBV7-9 | - | - | CASSLETDYGYTF | TGTGCCAGCAGCTTAGAAACCGACTATGGCTACACCTTC
TRBJ2-7 | TRBV4-1 | few | - | CASSQDQTVSSYEQYF | TGCGCCAGCAGCCAAGATCAAACGGTTTCCTCCTACGAGCAGTACTTC
TRBJ1-1 | TRBV30 | - | - | CAWSIAIEGGRTEAFF | TGTGCCTGGAGTATTGCAATAGAAGGGGGGCGGACTGAAGCTTTCTTT
TRBJ2-7 | TRBV11-2 | - | TRBD2 | CASSPSRPLAGTSYEQYF | TGTGCCAGCAGCCCTAGCCGGCCACTAGCGGGGACCTCCTACGAGCAGTACTTC
TRBJ1-2 | TRBV5-6 | - | - | CASSWAGINYGYTF | TGTGCCAGCAGCTGGGCCGGGATCAACTATGGCTACACCTTC
TRBJ2-2 | TRBV7-9 | - | TRBD1 | CGGQENTGELFF | TGTGGAGGACAGGAGAACACCGGGGAGCTGTTTTTT
TRBJ1-1 | TRBV20-1 | - | TRBD1 | CSARGPQGAEAFF | TGCAGTGCTAGGGGCCCACAGGGGGCTGAAGCTTTCTTT